The following is a T cell receptor beta chain sequence with its context. TCRdb re-analysed the RT-PCR reads in MiXCR, keeping a single row per CDR3 protein. Of hundreds of thousands of distinct CDR3 sequences listed, 12% to 15% are singletons. The sample consisted of memory CD4+ T cells from blood. The receptor's source is a female donor in good health, serving as a healthy control.

The CDR3 spells CASRGGLADHTRKFF. CDR3 DNA sequence: TGTGCCAGCAGGGGGGGACTAGCGGACCACACGAGGAAGTTCTTC. The chain joins TRBV2 to TRBJ2-1; TRBD2 agrees at 11 bases. Unmatched junction bases numbered 15, after V lost 6 bases and J lost 14 bases. The CDR3 has 15 amino acids. The germline gives CDR1 SNHLY, CDR2 FYNNEI. The complete variable domain, with remaining parts taken from reference TRBV2 and TRBJ2-1, reads EPEVTQTPSHQVTQMGQEVILRCVPISNHLYFYWYRQILGQKVEFLVSFYNNEISEKSEIFDDQFSVERPDGSNFTLKIRSTKLEDSAMYFCASRGGLADHTRKFFGPGTRLTVL.